This T cell receptor (beta chain) was documented in a study of CD8+ T cells in alopecia areata. The treatment is: oral pan-JAK inhibitor, 5-10 mg twice daily. There are 14 residues in the CDR3. CDR1 and CDR2 (germline): SGDLS, YYNGEE. A note on this clone: Antigen specificity is unknown.

cDNA serving as the sequencing template came from extracted, reverse transcribed RNA. The assay was immunoSEQ multiplex PCR, and TCRdb's table has in-frame clones only and misses some. The table records about 99,000 clones, 65% to 90% of them present only once. General study findings and limits: Among the 100 top clones, expanded CD8+ clones, like scalp clonality, were significantly decreased by tofacitinib.

The chain joins TRBV9 to TRBJ2-5, with TRBD2 as a possible D gene (6 bases). The J call may be faulty, since TRBJ2-7 better matches the DNA end. The clonotype originates from a human donor with alopecia areata. The sequencing used CD8+ T cells sorted from blood, collected at approximately week 30, from a patient treated with tofacitinib. The DNA of the CDR3 is TGTGCCAGCAGCGCCCTTAGCGGTCCGGACGAGCAGTACTTC. Amino acid sequence: CASSALSGPDEQYF.